This T cell receptor beta chain appears in the sequencing data of a study of CXCR3-negative and CXCR3-positive naive CD8 T cells. Overall study findings and caveats: It was found that naive subsets had comparable surface CD5, and TCR strength was inferred from TRB CDR3 properties. Relative to CXCR3-negative naive cells, CXCR3-positive naive cells had more hydrophobic TRB CDR3s.

The CDR3 sequence is 12 residues long. CDR1 and CDR2 (germline): SQVTM, ANQGSEA. For this clonotype: What it recognizes is unknown.

In preparing the TRB cDNA libraries, 5' RACE with UMI labels was used. TCRdb reprocessed the 5' RACE reads and stores each CDR3 protein as one record, lacking DNA. In total, the table holds approximately 90,000 distinct CDR3 sequences. The chain uses TRBV29-1 and TRBJ1-1. Sequencing was carried out using naive CXCR3+ CD8+ T cells from blood. Specified subset: CD45RO-CCR7+CD27+CD95- naive CD8+ T cells expressing CXCR3 (TNR3+). This sequence originates from a human donor in good health. Some clones in this sample may be carry-over from other donors' samples. The CDR3 spells CSVEQQGTEAFF.